What follows are 4 T cell receptor beta chains derived from one specimen sequenced in a study of T cell repertoires in cytomegalovirus infection. MiXCR was run by TCRdb on the reads, yielding one entry per CDR3 protein. The data hold under 100,000 distinct CDR3 sequences, with about 4% observed a single time. The sample taken for sequencing was PBMCs. These receptors were obtained from a human donor in good health (CMV status not recorded). Some clones in this sample may be carry-over from other donors' samples.

This clonotype was seen repeatedly, ten times or more. The chain links TRBV7-8 to TRBJ2-2; 8 bases align to TRBD1. The V and J ends lost 5 bases and 6 bases, in that order; junction bases with no gene match: 8. CDR1 SGHVS and CDR2 FQNEAQ come from the germline V gene. This CDR3 contains 15 residues. CDR3: CASSPTTGEAGELFF. CDR3 nucleotides: TGTGCCAGCAGCCCAACGACAGGGGAGGCCGGGGAGCTGTTTTTT. The entire variable domain, with the rest obtained from reference TRBV7-8 and TRBJ2-2, is as follows: GAGVSQSPRYKVAKRGQDVALRCDPISGHVSLFWYQQALGQGPEFLTYFQNEAQLDKSGLPSDRFFAERPEGSVSTLKIQRTQQEDSAVYLCASSPTTGEAGELFFGEGSRLTVL.

At least ten counts were recorded for this clonotype. The chain is built from TRBV4-3 and TRBJ1-5; D remains unclear. The CDR3 contains 13 residues. The V end lost 0 bases, the J end lost 7 bases, and 7 bases lay between the germline ends. Germline V gene sequence: CDR1 LGHNA, CDR2 YSLEER. Here the CDR3 DNA reads TGCGCCAGCAGCCAAGAGATCGGGCAGCCCCAGCATTTT. Its protein product is CASSQEIGQPQHF.

This clonotype was observed at least ten times. V is TRBV5-1 and J is TRBJ1-1; TRBD1 agrees at 7 bases. This CDR3 has 15 residues. Trimming removed 4 bases from V and 6 bases from J; junction bases left unmatched: 12. Germline V gives CDR1 SGHRS, CDR2 YFSETQ. The CDR3 here is CASSTMGSGTAEAFF. CDR3 DNA: TGCGCCAGCAGCACAATGGGGTCCGGGACAGCTGAAGCTTTCTTT.

In its sample, this clonotype was seen many times. This chain connects TRBV4-1 to TRBJ1-2, with a weak D call TRBD1 (5 bases). The CDR3 consists of 14 residues. V was cut by 4 bases and J by 4 bases, with 13 bases left in between. Germline lookup yields CDR1 MGHRA and CDR2 YSYEKL. DNA for the CDR3: TGCGCCAGCAGCCCCGACAGCTCCGTCTATGGCTACACCTTC. It is translated as CASSPDSSVYGYTF.